These T cell receptor beta chains were read from a single sample in a study of PD-1 blockade in mismatch repair-deficient tumors. Measured with immunoSEQ multiplex PCR; TCRdb has only the in-frame clones, and not every one. Of around 30,000 clones in the sample, around 80% were seen once. This specimen consisted of PBMCs, obtained around 6 weeks after starting pembrolizumab. Every receptor here comes from an adult with mismatch repair-deficient cancer. Each CDR3 is given without its conserved first and last residue.

v_gene	CDR3aa
TRBV5-8	ASSPTGTGATGELF
TRBV15	ATSRGRSMNTEAF
TRBV5-1	ASSLGTGVPEAF
TRBV10-2	ASRDRGGYEQY
TRBV5-3	ARSRRAPGNTIY
TRBV7-9	ASSLGGATEAF
TRBV28	ASMRVGGTANYGYT
TRBV7-9	ASSRQGGELETQY
TRBV7-2	ASSLSSGYSTDTQY
TRBV6-6	ASTQSGDGWTQY